The clone carrying this T cell receptor beta chain was picked up a small number of times. Its matching antigen is unknown. V was cut by 2 bases and J by 2 bases, with 9 bases left in between. Germline CDR1 SGHTA, CDR2 FQGNSA. The CDR3 contains 15 residues. As every portion of the isolated RNA was reverse transcribed, the sequencing read expressed TCRB transcripts. Profiled with immunoSEQ multiplex PCR; TCRdb holds only in-frame clones, not every one. This sample has 130,000 to 150,000 clones, with less than 9% found just once. The collection from each donor was one heparinised blood draw averaging around 120 mL. The data stem from a study of beta chain features in type 1 diabetes. Points from the study as a whole: Individuals with type 1 diabetes displayed fewer insertions and more deletions at VDJ junctions.

The J gene is TRBJ2-2, the V gene TRBV7-2; a possible D gene is TRBD2 (5 bases). The sequenced sample was central memory CD4+ T cells from blood. This receptor was taken from a woman in her twenties or thirties in good health. The CDR3 protein is CASSLFGINTGELFF. In DNA, the CDR3 is TGTGCCAGCAGCTTATTCGGGATCAACACCGGGGAGCTGTTTTTT.